Each of the 11 T cell receptor beta chains below was sequenced from the same sample in a study of T cells after yellow fever vaccination. TCRdb re-analysed the 5' RACE reads in MiXCR, keeping a single row per CDR3 protein. Of fewer than 350,000 distinct CDR3 sequences in the sample, 8.7% were seen once. The source material was PBMCs, sampled on the day of the first yellow fever vaccination. The receptor source for this set is a man aged 18 to 35 who received the YFV17D yellow fever vaccine.

V and J are TRBV10-2 and TRBJ2-1; D is perhaps TRBD2 (7 bases). V lost 7 bases and J lost 7, with 17 bases in between. This CDR3 spans 14 amino acids. CDR1 WSHSY and CDR2 SAAADI come from the germline V gene. The CDR3 here is CASKEGGARNEQFF. The CDR3 DNA is TGCGCCAGCAAGGAGGGGGGGGCCAGGAATGAGCAGTTCTTC.

The chain is built from TRBV7-2 and TRBJ2-1, with TRBD2 matching over 7 bases. Looked up from germline, CDR1 is SGHTA and CDR2 is FQGNSA. This CDR3 region has 15 residues. The V segment lost 3 bases and the J segment 8 bases; nucleotides outside the gene matches: 10. The CDR3: CASSFPGGRAYEQFF. CDR3 nucleotides: TGTGCCAGCAGCTTCCCGGGGGGACGCGCGTATGAGCAGTTCTTC.

There are a few counts of this clonotype. This sequence joins TRBV6-2 or TRBV6-3 and TRBJ1-3; D possibly corresponds to TRBD1 (5 bases). The germline V and J ends were trimmed by 2 bases and 0 bases, with 17 bases remaining between them. Germline-derived CDR1 and CDR2 are MNHEY and SVGEGT. The CDR3 covers 18 residues. CDR3 sequence reads: CASSYRRDGEGSGNTIYF. The CDR3, as DNA: TGTGCCAGCAGTTACCGAAGGGACGGAGAGGGCTCTGGAAACACCATATATTTT.

This clonotype was picked up a small number of times. The V gene is TRBV4-1, the J gene TRBJ1-6; TRBD1 matches at 9 bases. Germline V lookup: CDR1 MGHRA, CDR2 YSYEKL. V dropped 3 bases and J dropped 13; count of bases not matched to a gene: 25. CDR3 length: 20 amino acids. The CDR3 DNA is TGCGCCAGCAGCCAGGAGGAATTTACGGACGATCGGACAGGGGTATCCCCCCTCCACTTT. It is translated as CASSQEEFTDDRTGVSPLHF.

This clonotype came up many times. The chain combines TRBV24-1 with TRBJ1-1; D is uncertain. CDR3 size: 12 residues. Germline loops: CDR1 KGHDR, CDR2 SFDVKD. Trimming took off 3 bases at V and 10 bases at J, with 11 bases between the two ends. The CDR3 nucleotides read TGTGCCACCAGTGATCCGGGGAGCGTAGCTTTCTTT. It is translated as CATSDPGSVAFF.

This clonotype has only a few counts. V and J are TRBV5-1 and TRBJ1-1, with D possibly matching TRBD1 (6 bases). The germline V gene encodes CDR1 SGHRS and CDR2 YFSETQ. The CDR3 runs 16 residues. Trimming pared 1 base from V and 1 base from J, leaving 14 bases between. The CDR3 nucleotides read TGCGCCAGCAGCTTGTTTCCGGGACATGAGAACACTGAAGCTTTCTTT. It encodes CASSLFPGHENTEAFF.

This clonotype was seen repeatedly, ten times or more. The V call is TRBV11-1, the J call TRBJ2-2, with D possibly TRBD1 on 5 matching bases. The V and J ends lost 8 bases and 3 bases respectively, with 16 bases between them. Germline CDR1 SGHAT, CDR2 FQDESV (reference sequence). CDR3 length: 15 residues. The CDR3 DNA reads TGTGCCAGCGGAGTAGGGCAGGGCGACACCGGGGAGCTGTTTTTT. Amino acid sequence: CASGVGQGDTGELFF.

In this sample, this clonotype turned up a few times. V and J are TRBV27 and TRBJ2-1; D is ambiguous. V shed 3 bases and J shed 6 bases, with 9 bases lying between them. The CDR3 is made up of 13 amino acids. Germline assignment: CDR1 MNHEY and CDR2 SMNVEV (reference sequence). CDR3 in DNA: TGTGCCAGCAGTTTCCCCTCGGCCAATGAGCAGTTCTTC. Translating it yields CASSFPSANEQFF.

This clonotype was counted only a few times. The chain uses TRBV20-1 and TRBJ2-7; D is unclear. V shed 0 bases and J shed 0 bases, with 9 bases lying between them. This CDR3 contains 14 residues. The germline V gene encodes CDR1 DFQATT and CDR2 SNEGSKA (reference sequence). For the CDR3, the DNA is TGCAGTGCTAGAGAACAGCAACACTCCTACGAGCAGTACTTC. Its translation is CSAREQQHSYEQYF.

This clonotype showed up just a few times. The chain links TRBV28 to TRBJ2-5; no definite D call. CDR1 is MDHEN, CDR2 SYDVKM, per germline. Trimming took off 2 bases at V and 3 bases at J, with 13 bases between the two ends. This CDR3 contains 15 residues. The CDR3 is CASSLGQAREETQYF. For the CDR3, the DNA is TGTGCCAGCAGTTTAGGGCAGGCAAGGGAAGAGACCCAGTACTTC.

This chain joins TRBV7-8 and TRBJ2-7; D remains ambiguous. CDR3 length: 12 amino acids. CDR1 is SGHVS and CDR2 is FQNEAQ in the germline V gene. The V gene lost 5 bases and the J gene lost 7 bases, with 12 bases spanning the gap. The DNA of the CDR3 is TGTGCCAGCAGCCCCAATCGAAGAGAGCAGTACTTC. Translated: CASSPNRREQYF.